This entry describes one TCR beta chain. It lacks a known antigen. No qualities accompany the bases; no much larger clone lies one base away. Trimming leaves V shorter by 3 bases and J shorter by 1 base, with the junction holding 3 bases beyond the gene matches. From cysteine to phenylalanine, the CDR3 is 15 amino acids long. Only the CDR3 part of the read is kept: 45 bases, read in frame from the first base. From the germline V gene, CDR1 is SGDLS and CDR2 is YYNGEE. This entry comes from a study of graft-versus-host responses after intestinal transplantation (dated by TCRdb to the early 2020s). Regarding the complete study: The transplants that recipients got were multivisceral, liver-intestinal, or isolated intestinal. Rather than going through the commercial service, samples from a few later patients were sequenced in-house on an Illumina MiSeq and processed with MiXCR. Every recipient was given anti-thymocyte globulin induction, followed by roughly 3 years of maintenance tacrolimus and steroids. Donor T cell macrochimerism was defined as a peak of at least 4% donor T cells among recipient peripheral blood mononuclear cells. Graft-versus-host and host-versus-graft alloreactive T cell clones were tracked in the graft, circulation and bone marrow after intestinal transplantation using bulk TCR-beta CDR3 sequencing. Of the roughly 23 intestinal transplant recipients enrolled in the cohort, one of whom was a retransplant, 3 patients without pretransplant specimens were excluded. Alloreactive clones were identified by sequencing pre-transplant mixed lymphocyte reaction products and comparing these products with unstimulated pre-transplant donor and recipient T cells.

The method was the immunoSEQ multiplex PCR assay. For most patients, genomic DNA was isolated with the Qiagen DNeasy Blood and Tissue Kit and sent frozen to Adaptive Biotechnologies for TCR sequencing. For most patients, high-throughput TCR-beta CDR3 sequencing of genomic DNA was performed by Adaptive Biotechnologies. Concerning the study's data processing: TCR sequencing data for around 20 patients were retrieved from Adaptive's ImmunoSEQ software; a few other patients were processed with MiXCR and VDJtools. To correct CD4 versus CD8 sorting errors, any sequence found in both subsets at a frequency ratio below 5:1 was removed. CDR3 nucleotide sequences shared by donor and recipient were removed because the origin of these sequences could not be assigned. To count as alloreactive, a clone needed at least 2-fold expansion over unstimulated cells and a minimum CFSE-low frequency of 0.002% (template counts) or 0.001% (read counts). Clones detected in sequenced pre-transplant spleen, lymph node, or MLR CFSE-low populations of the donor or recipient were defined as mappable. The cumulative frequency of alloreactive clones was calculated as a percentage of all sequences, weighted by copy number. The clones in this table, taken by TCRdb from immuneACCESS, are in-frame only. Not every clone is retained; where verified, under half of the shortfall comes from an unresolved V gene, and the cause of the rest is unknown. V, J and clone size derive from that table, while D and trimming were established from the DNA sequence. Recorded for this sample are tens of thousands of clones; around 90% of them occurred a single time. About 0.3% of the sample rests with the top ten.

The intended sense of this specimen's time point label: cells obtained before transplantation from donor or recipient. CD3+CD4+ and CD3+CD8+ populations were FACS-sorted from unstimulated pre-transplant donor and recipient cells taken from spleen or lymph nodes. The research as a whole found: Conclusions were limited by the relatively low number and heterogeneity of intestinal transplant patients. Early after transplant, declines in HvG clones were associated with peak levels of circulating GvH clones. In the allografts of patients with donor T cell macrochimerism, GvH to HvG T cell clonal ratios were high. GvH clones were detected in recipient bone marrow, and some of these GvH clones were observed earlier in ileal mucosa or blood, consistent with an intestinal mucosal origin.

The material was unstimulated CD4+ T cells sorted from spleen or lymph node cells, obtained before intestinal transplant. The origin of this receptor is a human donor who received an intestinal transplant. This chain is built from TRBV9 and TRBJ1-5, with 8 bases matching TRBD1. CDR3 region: CASSATGVSNQPQHF. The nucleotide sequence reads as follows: TGTGCCAGCAGCGCGACAGGGGTCAGCAATCAGCCCCAGCATTTT.